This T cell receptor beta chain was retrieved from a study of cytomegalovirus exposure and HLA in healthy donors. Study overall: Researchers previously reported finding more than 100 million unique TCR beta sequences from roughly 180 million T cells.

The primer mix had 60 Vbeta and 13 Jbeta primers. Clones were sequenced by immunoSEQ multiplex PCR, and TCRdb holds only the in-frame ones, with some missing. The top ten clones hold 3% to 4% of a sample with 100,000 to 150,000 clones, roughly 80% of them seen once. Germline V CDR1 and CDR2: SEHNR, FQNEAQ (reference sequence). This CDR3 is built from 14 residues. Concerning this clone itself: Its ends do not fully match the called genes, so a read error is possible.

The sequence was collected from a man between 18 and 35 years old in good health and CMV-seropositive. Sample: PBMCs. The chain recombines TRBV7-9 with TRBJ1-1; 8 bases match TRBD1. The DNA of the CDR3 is TGTTCCAGCAGCAAACAGGGGGGGAGACCTGAAGCTTTCTTT. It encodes CSSSKQGGRPEAFF.